This TCR beta chain came from a study of CD8 T cells in ankylosing spondylitis. Libraries of TCR beta came from quantitative 5'-RACE with molecular barcodes. TCRdb re-analysed the 5' RACE reads in MiXCR, keeping a single row per CDR3 protein. The table records 250,000 to 400,000 distinct CDR3 sequences, under 14% of them present only once. Regarding this clonotype: The junction shows a germline mismatch at one end, possibly a read error.

Germline assignment: CDR1 MRHNA and CDR2 SNTAGT. The CDR3 has 13 residues. Sequenced material: blood, either unsorted or a sorted T cell fraction (not recorded which). The origin of this receptor is a female donor with ankylosing spondylitis or in good health (not recorded which). The chain links TRBV6-4 to TRBJ1-6; no clear D. CDR3 in amino acids: CTSSELLGSPLHF. CDR3 in DNA: TGTACCAGCAGTGAGCTTCTTGGATCACCCCTCCACTTT.